These T cell receptor beta chains were read from a single sample in a study of shared clonotypes between healthy human individuals. The method was immunoSEQ multiplex PCR; TCRdb's version includes in-frame clones alone and lacks a portion of them. In the table there are some 2.1 million clones, about 95% of which are singletons. Sequenced: naive CD8+ T cells sorted from blood. These receptors came from a man aged 18 to 29 in good health. The CDR3 runs from the conserved cysteine through the conserved F or W. The D gene is left open where the match is weak. Rows may omit the clone size; those that give it use once, few, many or a size class.

>TRBJ1-5|14|.|.|TRBV10-3
CAISESGVEQPQHF
TGTGCCATCAGTGAGTCTGGGGTTGAGCAGCCCCAGCATTTT
>TRBJ1-1|14|.|TRBD1|TRBV13
CASSHAGQGAEAFF
TGTGCCAGCAGCCACGCCGGACAGGGGGCTGAAGCTTTCTTT
>TRBJ2-5|16|.|TRBD2|TRBV5-1
CATHDHQRGLQETQYF
TGCGCCACCCACGATCACCAGCGGGGGCTCCAAGAGACCCAGTACTTC
>TRBJ1-1|16|.|.|TRBV7-9
CASSLFEGLLNTEAFF
TGTGCCAGCAGCTTATTTGAGGGTTTATTGAACACTGAAGCTTTCTTT
>TRBJ2-5|13|once|.|TRBV19
CASRTAGQETQYF
TGTGCCAGTAGGACGGCAGGCCAAGAGACCCAGTACTTC
>TRBJ1-4|16|once|.|TRBV7-9
CASSLDWYLGLEKLFF
TGTGCCAGCAGCTTAGATTGGTACCTGGGGCTTGAAAAACTGTTTTTT
>TRBJ2-2|14|.|.|TRBV9
CASSLGGGTGELFF
TGTGCCAGCAGCCTCGGCGGCGGGACCGGGGAGCTGTTTTTT
>TRBJ2-5|15|.|TRBD2|TRBV4-3
CASSQETSLKETQYF
TGCGCCAGCAGCCAAGAGACTAGCCTTAAAGAGACCCAGTACTTC
>TRBJ2-7|14|.|TRBD1|TRBV9
CASSVGGTGDEQYF
TGTGCCAGCAGCGTAGGCGGGACAGGGGACGAGCAGTACTTC
>TRBJ2-5|12|.|TRBD2|TRBV7-2
CAQGLAGETQYF
TGTGCCCAGGGACTAGCGGGTGAGACCCAGTACTTC
>TRBJ2-7|14|.|TRBD1|TRBV7-9
CASSFRDRGPEQYF
TGTGCCAGCAGCTTCCGGGACAGGGGGCCCGAGCAGTACTTC
>TRBJ2-7|14|.|TRBD1|TRBV5-1
CASSFAGTAYEQYF
TGCGCCAGCAGCTTCGCCGGGACAGCCTACGAGCAGTACTTC
>TRBJ1-5|12|.|.|TRBV7-9
CASSLWPQPQHF
TGTGCCAGCAGCTTATGGCCTCAGCCCCAGCATTTT
>TRBJ2-7|14|once|.|TRBV4-1
CASSQDGRAYEQYF
TGCGCCAGCAGCCAAGATGGCAGGGCCTACGAGCAGTACTTC
>TRBJ1-4|15|.|.|TRBV18
CASSPGRVFIEKLFF
TGTGCCAGCTCACCCGGACGCGTTTTCATTGAAAAACTGTTTTTT
>TRBJ2-7|16|.|TRBD1|TRBV27
CASSPTLGDRYYEQYF
TGTGCCAGCAGCCCAACTTTGGGGGACAGATACTACGAGCAGTACTTC
>TRBJ1-1|15|.|.|TRBV11-1
CASSLERGENTEAFF
TGTGCCAGCAGCTTAGAAAGGGGGGAGAACACTGAAGCTTTCTTT
>TRBJ2-7|15|once|TRBD1|TRBV7-9
CASSSPGTGDYEQYF
TGTGCCAGCAGCTCCCCCGGGACAGGGGACTACGAGCAGTACTTC
>TRBJ2-7|14|.|TRBD2|TRBV6-6
CASNQLAGLNEQYF
TGTGCCAGCAACCAACTAGCGGGATTAAACGAGCAGTACTTC
>TRBJ2-7|16|.|.|TRBV21-1
CASSKPDPSWRVEQYF
TGTGCCAGCAGCAAGCCTGATCCCTCGTGGCGGGTCGAGCAGTACTTC
>TRBJ2-7|15|.|.|TRBV19
CASSIGAGASYEQYF
TGTGCCAGTAGTATCGGGGCGGGGGCATCATACGAGCAGTACTTC
>TRBJ2-2|18|.|TRBD2|TRBV13
CASSSIESGTKGPGELFF
TGTGCCAGCAGCTCCATCGAGTCCGGGACTAAGGGCCCCGGGGAGCTGTTTTTT
>TRBJ2-7|11|.|.|TRBV28
CASSFEDEQYF
TGTGCCAGCAGTTTTGAGGACGAGCAGTACTTC
>TRBJ2-6|18|.|.|TRBV6-1
CASSEDTGIFSGANVLTF
TGTGCCAGCAGTGAAGATACAGGGATCTTTTCTGGGGCCAACGTCCTGACTTTC
>TRBJ2-6|18|.|.|TRBV28
CASSLLGQDYSGANVLTF
TGTGCCAGCAGTTTATTGGGCCAGGACTACTCTGGGGCCAACGTCCTGACTTTC
>TRBJ2-7|14|.|.|TRBV4-2
CASSQDSGGGEQYF
TGTGCCAGCAGCCAAGATAGTGGAGGGGGCGAGCAGTACTTC
>TRBJ2-7|14|.|.|TRBV4-1
CASSQVRADYEQYF
TGCGCCAGCAGCCAAGTCAGGGCGGACTACGAGCAGTACTTC